Below are 10 T cell receptor beta chains sequenced from a single sample in a study of tumor-infiltrating lymphocytes in primary liver carcinoma. Total RNA (roughly 550 ng) served as template for TCR beta cDNA synthesis primed by a constant-region primer. Amplification in three nested multiplex PCR rounds with slightly modified ARM-PCR gave rise to TCR beta libraries. A C-beta reverse primer and TRBV1-TRBV30 forward primers served in each of the first two PCR rounds, at roughly 10 cycles apiece. TCRdb called the multiplex PCR reads again in MiXCR, with one record for every CDR3 protein. The table has 300,000 to 350,000 distinct CDR3 sequences, around 60% seen once; the top ten hold about 6.5%. Germline DNA was also extracted, and blood RNA was taken from unsorted whole blood. Material for sequencing was peripheral blood. These receptors were taken from a man in his forties or fifties with primary liver carcinoma and hepatitis B virus infection.

To note about this clonotype: This may be a read error: a much more frequent sequence differs by one nucleotide. The CDR3 sequence is CARRGAGAGELFF. The CDR3 DNA is TGCGCCCGCAGAGGGGCGGGAGCCGGGGAGCTGTTTTTT. The chain is built from TRBV5-1 and TRBJ2-2; 7 nucleotides align to TRBD2. This CDR3 is built from 13 residues. Per the germline V gene, CDR1 is SGHRS and CDR2 is YFSETQ.

As to this clonotype: The CDR3 carries no conserved terminal phenylalanine or tryptophan, so it likely arises from a read error. V usage is TRBV12-3 or TRBV12-4 and J usage is TRBJ1-1; D is unclear. V shed 3 bases and J shed 2 bases, with 7 bases lying between them. This CDR3 has 13 residues. The chain's CDR3 is CASSLQENTEAFI. In DNA, the CDR3 is TGTGCCAGCAGTTTGCAGGAAAACACTGAAGCTTTCATT.

Comments on this clonotype: At one end, the junction sequence differs from germline, possibly due to a read error. The V gene is TRBV11-2, the J gene TRBJ1-1; D gene ambiguous. CDR1 is SGHAT and CDR2 is FQNNGV in the germline V gene. CDR3 length: 18 residues. The CDR3 bases are TGTGCCAGCAACTTAAGATATGGGCAGGTGAGGATGAACACTGAAGCTTTCTTT. Translated: CASNLRYGQVRMNTEAFF.

This clonotype was detected many times. This rearrangement joins TRBV6-1 to TRBJ1-5; possibly TRBD1 for D (6 bases). The V end lost 6 bases, the J end lost 1 base, and 7 bases lay between the germline ends. The CDR3 sequence is 13 residues long. Germline loops: CDR1 MNHNS, CDR2 SASEGT. CDR3 sequence reads: CASSGQSNQPQHF. The CDR3, as DNA: TGTGCCAGCAGCGGACAGAGCAATCAGCCCCAGCATTTT.

The V gene is TRBV5-1, the J gene TRBJ1-3, with D maybe TRBD1 (6 bases). Germline V gene data show CDR1 as SGHRS and CDR2 as YFSETQ. The CDR3 covers 15 residues. The V and J ends lost 2 bases and 4 bases respectively, with 13 bases between them. CDR3 DNA sequence: TGCGCCAGCAGCTTCAGGGCAGGGGAAGGAAACACCATATATTTT. This gives the protein CASSFRAGEGNTIYF. The whole variable domain, filled in from reference TRBV5-1 and TRBJ1-3, reads KAGVTQTPRYLIKTRGQQVTLSCSPISGHRSVSWYQQTPGQGLQFLFEYFSETQRNKGNFPGRFSGRQFSNSRSEMNVSTLELGDSALYLCASSFRAGEGNTIYFGEGSWLTVV.

Regarding this clonotype: This likely comes from a read error, as the CDR3 has no conserved phenylalanine or tryptophan at its end. The chain joins TRBV11-2 to TRBJ2-1; possible D gene TRBD1, 5 bases. CDR3 length: 13 residues. Looked up from germline, CDR1 is SGHAT and CDR2 is FQNNGV. The CDR3 DNA is TGTACCAGCAGCCAACAGGTGGGCGATGAGCAGTTCCTC. Amino acids: CTSSQQVGDEQFL.

As to this clonotype: A much larger clonotype is one base distant, so this may be a read error. This chain links TRBV10-3 with TRBJ2-2, with D tentatively TRBD1 (6 bases). There are 12 residues in the CDR3. CDR1 is ENHRY, CDR2 SYGVKD, per germline. In DNA form, the CDR3 reads TGTGCCATCAGTGGGGGGCACGGGGAGCCGTTTTTT. Encoded protein: CAISGGHGEPFF.

The table lists this clonotype with many counts. The chain is built from TRBV29-1 and TRBJ2-5, with no clear D. Germline CDR1 and CDR2: SQVTM and ANQGSEA. Trimming shortened V by 2 bases and J by 7 bases, and 11 bases separated the two germline ends. The CDR3 runs to 12 residues. The CDR3 protein is CSVELRPRTQYF. CDR3 nucleotide sequence: TGCAGCGTTGAACTTAGGCCTCGGACCCAGTACTTC.

The V and J genes are TRBV13 and TRBJ2-5; unclear D gene. This CDR3 has 15 amino acids. V was pared by 2 bases and J by 5 bases, with 15 bases between. Germline-derived CDR1 and CDR2 are PRHDT and FYEKMQ (reference sequence). The CDR3: CASSLMGGLYETQYF. CDR3 sequence (DNA): TGTGCCAGCAGCTTAATGGGTGGGCTTTACGAGACCCAGTACTTC.

The chain combines TRBV28 with TRBJ2-5; D not certain. V lost 3 bases to trimming and J lost 4 bases, with 9 bases between them. Germline lookup yields CDR1 MDHEN and CDR2 SYDVKM. This CDR3 has 13 amino acids. CDR3 region: CASSFPNGETQYF. DNA for the CDR3: TGTGCCAGCAGTTTCCCTAACGGAGAGACCCAGTACTTC.